The 10 T cell receptor beta chains reported below all come from one sample, sequenced in a study of T cell responses to AZD1222 COVID-19 vaccine. Method: immunoSEQ multiplex PCR; TCRdb's copy keeps in-frame clones and lacks some. The sample has about 120,000 clones, around 91% seen once. Specimen: peripheral blood, collected on day 0 of MenACWY control vaccination. The source is an adult in good health.

This clone turned up a few times. The V and J genes are TRBV28 and TRBJ1-5; possible D gene TRBD1, 6 bases. Trimming removed 5 bases at V and 5 bases at J, with 16 bases between. CDR1 is MDHEN and CDR2 is SYDVKM in the germline V gene. This CDR3 spans 15 amino acids. The CDR3 coding sequence is TGTGCCAGCAGTACTACGGACAGTATATATCAGCCCCAGCATTTT. It encodes CASSTTDSIYQPQHF. Using reference TRBV28 and TRBJ1-5 for the parts outside the CDR3, the full variable domain is DVKVTQSSRYLVKRTGEKVFLECVQDMDHENMFWYRQDPGLGLRLIYFSYDVKMKEKGDIPEGYSVSREKKERFSLILESASTNQTSMYLCASSTTDSIYQPQHFGDGTRLSIL.

The chain has TRBV15 and TRBJ1-5; D possibly corresponds to TRBD1 (6 bases). V shed 0 bases and J shed 6 bases, with 12 bases lying between them. The CDR3 loop spans 15 amino acids. Germline-derived CDR1 and CDR2 are LNHNV and YYDKDF (reference sequence). The DNA of the CDR3 is TGTGCCACCAGCAGAGATCACAGGGAACGTCAGCCCCAGCATTTT. Its translation: CATSRDHRERQPQHF.

The chain is built from TRBV27 and TRBJ2-3; possible D gene TRBD1, 5 bases. The ends were cut back, 8 bases at V and 5 bases at J, with 14 bases in the middle. CDR3 length: 13 residues. Germline V gene lookup returns CDR1 MNHEY and CDR2 SMNVEV (reference sequence). The CDR3 protein is CASAQGVLDTQYF. The CDR3, as DNA: TGTGCCAGCGCCCAAGGGGTTCTAGATACGCAGTATTTT.

The chain links TRBV29-1 to TRBJ2-2, with D uncertain. The CDR3 sequence is 12 residues long. V was shortened by 3 bases and J by 3 bases, with 5 bases between the two germline ends. The germline gives CDR1 SQVTM, CDR2 ANQGSEA. DNA of the CDR3: TGCAGCGTTGACACCGACACCGGGGAGCTGTTTTTT. This gives the protein CSVDTDTGELFF.

CDR3 sequence reads: CASSRGWVIGTRESYEQYF. In DNA, the CDR3 is TGTGCCAGCAGCCGCGGCTGGGTTATCGGGACTAGGGAGTCCTACGAGCAGTACTTC. The chain couples TRBV11-2 to TRBJ2-7; 8 nucleotides match TRBD2. The ends lost 5 bases at V and 1 base at J; junction bases unmatched: 19. The CDR3 is 19 residues long. The germline V gene encodes CDR1 SGHAT and CDR2 FQNNGV.

This sequence joins TRBV6-2 or TRBV6-3 and TRBJ1-4, with 8 bases that match TRBD1. With 5 bases clipped from V and 4 bases from J, the junction kept 6 bases outside the gene matches. The germline gives CDR1 MNHEY, CDR2 SVGEGT. The CDR3 has 15 residues. CDR3 sequence reads: CASSAGTGDNEKLFF. In DNA form, the CDR3 reads TGTGCCAGCAGTGCCGGGACAGGTGATAATGAAAAACTGTTTTTT.

V gene TRBV5-4 combines with J gene TRBJ1-2, with 11 bases fitting TRBD1. V lost 2 bases and J lost 5; bases outside the gene matches: 5. CDR3 length equals 15 residues. Per germline, CDR1 SGHNT and CDR2 YYREEE (reference sequence). The CDR3 here is CASSFGQGAGYGYTF. The DNA of the CDR3 is TGTGCCAGCAGCTTCGGACAGGGGGCGGGGTATGGCTACACCTTC.

This chain uses TRBV19 with TRBJ1-1; 9 nucleotides match TRBD1. Germline trimming cut 7 bases from V and 6 bases from J; bases unmatched to any gene: 6. In germline, CDR1 is LNHDA, CDR2 SQIVND (reference sequence). The CDR3 is 13 amino acids. CDR3 in amino acids: CASTQDRGAEAFF. The CDR3 DNA follows: TGTGCCAGTACCCAGGACAGGGGAGCTGAAGCTTTCTTT.

This clone has a single count. The chain has TRBV7-8 and TRBJ2-1; 8 positions match TRBD2. The CDR3 is 15 residues long. The germline V gene has CDR1 SGHVS and CDR2 FQNEAQ. After removal of 7 bases from V and 3 bases from J, the junction contained 8 bases not matched to a gene. CDR3 region: CASIPLAGLYNEQFF. The CDR3 DNA reads as TGTGCCAGCATCCCGTTAGCGGGACTCTACAATGAGCAGTTCTTC.

The chain couples TRBV6-2 or TRBV6-3 to TRBJ2-2, with 7 bases that match TRBD2. Germline loops: CDR1 MNHEY, CDR2 SVGEGT. The CDR3 extends over 17 amino acids. The junction had 15 bases not matched to a gene; V was cut back by 5 bases and J by 6 bases. The CDR3 DNA reads as TGTGCCAGCAGTCCAATCGTCGGGCGGGGGAGAGCCGGGGAGCTGTTTTTT. Amino acids: CASSPIVGRGRAGELFF.